Shown below are 10 T cell receptor beta chains from a single sample sequenced in a study of post-analysis software for immune sequencing data. Findings of the study overall: TRBV segments more frequent in patients than in controls numbered roughly 5 and included TRBV5-6, TRBV5-1 and TRBV20-1.

Antigens of these TCRs are unknown. Unique molecular identifiers were built into the TCR beta cDNA libraries. TCRdb reprocessed the PCR reads with MiXCR, giving one entry per CDR3 protein. Of hundreds of thousands of distinct CDR3 sequences listed, about 27% are singletons. The material sequenced was blood. The receptors here all came from a girl between 5 and 17 years old with multiple sclerosis.

CDR3: CASSLNLGQPSNYGYTF. The CDR3 nucleotides are TGCGCCAGCAGCCTAAACCTGGGACAGCCTTCTAACTATGGCTACACCTTC. The chain employs TRBV4-1 and TRBJ1-2, with 7 nucleotides matching TRBD1. The germline V gene encodes CDR1 MGHRA and CDR2 YSYEKL. CDR3 length: 17 residues. With V trimmed by 4 bases and J by 0 bases, 11 bases remained unmatched.

This clonotype showed up many times. The junction and the germline gene differ at one end; a read error may be behind it. The chain carries TRBV29-1 and TRBJ2-1, with a tentative D call TRBD1 (6 bases). Germline V lookup: CDR1 SQVTM, CDR2 ANQGSEA. CDR3 size: 16 residues. The CDR3 nucleotides read TGCAGCGTGGAAGACAGGTTGAGCGGTCTCTCCAATGAGCAGTTCTTC. It specifies CSVEDRLSGLSNEQFF.

The table lists this clonotype with a few counts. The chain employs TRBV15 and TRBJ2-5; no definite D call. Germline V lookup: CDR1 LNHNV, CDR2 YYDKDF (reference sequence). V dropped 0 bases and J dropped 2 bases, with 13 bases sitting between them. The CDR3 is 16 amino acids. The CDR3 spells CATSRDIPPGQETQYF. The CDR3, as DNA: TGTGCCACCAGCAGAGATATCCCCCCGGGTCAAGAGACCCAGTACTTC.

The chain recombines TRBV12-3 or TRBV12-4 with TRBJ2-7; TRBD1 aligns across 7 bases. This CDR3 is built from 14 residues. The junction had 11 bases not matched to a gene; V was cut back by 6 bases and J by 6 bases. The CDR3 reads CASRPGQLLSEQYF. The DNA for the CDR3 is TGTGCCAGCAGACCGGGACAGCTGCTCTCCGAGCAGTACTTC.

The chain links TRBV12-3 or TRBV12-4 to TRBJ2-7; 8 nucleotides match TRBD2. The J segment lost 7 bases and the V segment lost 5 bases, leaving 19 bases of the junction unmatched. The CDR3 covers 17 residues. CDR3 DNA sequence: TGTGCCAGCAGTCCAAACCGGCGAGGGACTAGTCTGCGAGAGCAGTACTTC. As protein: CASSPNRRGTSLREQYF.

This clonotype appeared a single time. A read error may produce the germline difference seen at one junction end. The rearrangement uses TRBV4-3 and TRBJ2-3, with 7 bases lining up with TRBD2. CDR1 and CDR2 from the germline V gene are LGHNA and YSLEER. CDR3 length: 19 amino acids. CDR3 nucleotide sequence: TGCGCCAGCAGCCAATATAGAGGTGCGGCGGGAGCCGGCGCAGATACGCGGTATTTT. Translation: CASSQYRGAAGAGADTRYF.

The chain carries TRBV28 and TRBJ2-1, with unresolved D. Germline CDR1 reads MDHEN; CDR2 reads SYDVKM. This CDR3 spans 13 amino acids. Trimming left V 3 bases short and J 3 bases short, with 6 bases between. The CDR3 coding sequence is TGTGCCAGCAGTTTTTGGGGCTACAATGAGCAGTTCTTC. This sequence encodes CASSFWGYNEQFF. The entire variable domain, with the rest obtained from reference TRBV28 and TRBJ2-1, is as follows: DVKVTQSSRYLVKRTGEKVFLECVQDMDHENMFWYRQDPGLGLRLIYFSYDVKMKEKGDIPEGYSVSREKKERFSLILESASTNQTSMYLCASSFWGYNEQFFGPGTRLTVL.

The J gene is TRBJ2-1, the V gene TRBV9, with 11 bases matching TRBD2. Germline V gene lookup returns CDR1 SGDLS and CDR2 YYNGEE. The V and J ends lost 4 bases and 6 bases, in that order; junction bases with no gene match: 9. The CDR3 sequence is 16 residues long. The CDR3 DNA reads TGTGCCAGCAGCCCAATCGGGACTAGCGGCCCCAATGAGCAGTTCTTC. It is translated as CASSPIGTSGPNEQFF.

The chain is built from TRBV28 and TRBJ2-7; D not certain. Trimming stripped 6 bases from V and 2 bases from J, with 11 bases between. The CDR3 spans 13 residues. Germline V gene lookup returns CDR1 MDHEN and CDR2 SYDVKM. Written as DNA, the CDR3 is TGTGCCAGCAGGGCTCCGGGTCCCTACGAGCAGTACTTC. Amino acid sequence: CASRAPGPYEQYF.

In its sample, this clonotype was seen a few times. An end of the junction differs from the germline gene, which may be a read error. The chain links TRBV3-1 to TRBJ2-3; TRBD2 matches at 7 bases. The CDR3 is 14 residues long. CDR1 and CDR2 from the germline V gene are LGHDT and YNNKEL (reference sequence). Written as DNA, the CDR3 is TGTGTCAGCAGCCAAGACCTAGCGGCTTATACGCAGTATTTT. It encodes CVSSQDLAAYTQYF.